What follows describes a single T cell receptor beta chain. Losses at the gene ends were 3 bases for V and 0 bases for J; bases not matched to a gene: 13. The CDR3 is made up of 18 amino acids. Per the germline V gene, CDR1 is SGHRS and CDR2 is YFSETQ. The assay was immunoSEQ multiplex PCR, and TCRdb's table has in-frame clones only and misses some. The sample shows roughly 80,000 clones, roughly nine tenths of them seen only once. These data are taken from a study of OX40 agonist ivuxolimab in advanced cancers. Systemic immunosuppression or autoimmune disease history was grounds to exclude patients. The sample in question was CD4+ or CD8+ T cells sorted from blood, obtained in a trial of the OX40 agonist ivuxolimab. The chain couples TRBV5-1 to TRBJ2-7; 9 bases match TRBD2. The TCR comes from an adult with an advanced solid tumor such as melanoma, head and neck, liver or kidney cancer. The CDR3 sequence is CASSSAVPGLAYSYEQYF. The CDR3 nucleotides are TGCGCCAGCAGCTCTGCTGTGCCCGGACTAGCGTACTCCTACGAGCAGTACTTC.